The clone carrying this TCR beta chain occurred a few times. As yet, its antigen is unknown. TCRdb re-called the 5' RACE reads through MiXCR, storing one row per CDR3 protein. In the table there are roughly 550,000 distinct CDR3 sequences, around 21% of which are singletons. This CDR3 spans 14 amino acids. From germline, CDR1 is MGHRA and CDR2 YSYEKL. The V gene lost 4 bases and the J gene lost 6 bases, with 16 bases spanning the gap. The sample belongs to a study of T-cell memory formation after mild COVID-19. Study observations and caveats: CD4+ bias marked clones expanding day 15 to 37, unlike balanced contracting clones.

The receptor's source is an adult woman who had mild COVID-19 (a few samples of this study predate the infection). Cell type and time point are not known. Material for sequencing was PBMCs or a T cell subset sorted from them (not recorded which). J is TRBJ2-7 and V is TRBV4-1; D is undetermined. The CDR3 DNA follows: TGCGCCAGCAGCCTGGGCAGCCAGTCGGTCGAGCAGTACTTC. It is translated as CASSLGSQSVEQYF.